The 11 T cell receptor beta chains below were found in one sample sequenced in a study of neoadjuvant anti-PD-1 for oral cavity cancer. Some clones are missing from TCRdb's copy, which holds only in-frame ones; the method was immunoSEQ multiplex PCR. The table lists 84,000 or so clones, about 80% of them singletons. The specimen comprised PBMCs, sampled before nivolumab (anti-PD-1) treatment. Receptors were obtained from a person aged 40 to 85 with oral cavity squamous cell carcinoma.

The chain joins TRBV5-8 to TRBJ2-2; perhaps TRBD2 as D (5 bases). V lost 0 bases, J lost 5 bases, and 11 bases lay in between. Germline CDR1 reads SGHTS; CDR2 reads YDEGEE. The length of the CDR3 is 15 residues. The CDR3 region has the DNA TGTGCCAGCAGCTTGGGTTTAGGCGGGACCGGGGAGCTGTTTTTT. Protein product: CASSLGLGGTGELFF.

The chain combines TRBV19 with TRBJ1-2; D is possibly TRBD1 (5 bases). This CDR3 is built from 14 residues. Trimming stripped 7 bases from V and 4 bases from J, with 16 bases between. CDR1 LNHDA and CDR2 SQIVND come from the germline V gene (reference sequence). In DNA form, the CDR3 reads TGTGCCAGTACCACCTTCGGGGGGGTCTATGGCTACACCTTC. It codes for CASTTFGGVYGYTF.

The chain uses TRBV11-2 and TRBJ1-1, with D maybe TRBD1 (6 bases). Germline assignment: CDR1 SGHAT and CDR2 FQNNGV. The CDR3 has 15 amino acids. V lost 1 base and J lost 0, with 9 bases in between. The CDR3 DNA sequence: TGTGCCAGCAGCTTAGTCCAGGGGATGAACACTGAAGCTTTCTTT. Protein: CASSLVQGMNTEAFF. The variable domain in full, completed from reference TRBV11-2 and TRBJ1-1, reads EAGVAQSPRYKIIEKRQSVAFWCNPISGHATLYWYQQILGQGPKLLIQFQNNGVVDDSQLPKDRFSAERLKGVDSTLKIQPAKLEDSAVYLCASSLVQGMNTEAFFGQGTRLTVV.

The rearrangement uses TRBV10-3 and TRBJ2-1; no firm D call. The germline gives CDR1 ENHRY, CDR2 SYGVKD. The CDR3 length is 16 residues. V was pared by 3 bases and J by 1 base, with 13 bases between. The CDR3 sequence is CAISDPPAGSYNEQFF. The CDR3 nucleotides are TGTGCCATCAGTGACCCCCCCGCAGGTTCCTACAATGAGCAGTTCTTC.

The chain recombines TRBV5-4 with TRBJ2-3, with D perhaps TRBD2 (5 bases). Trimming shortened V by 2 bases and J by 8 bases, and 18 bases separated the two germline ends. CDR1 and CDR2 from the germline V gene are SGHNT and YYREEE (reference sequence). This CDR3 has 15 amino acids. The CDR3 DNA is TGTGCCAGCAGCTTAGGGAGCTCTACCCCTAGTACGCAGTATTTT. As protein: CASSLGSSTPSTQYF.

V usage is TRBV7-2 and J usage is TRBJ1-1; 7 bases line up with TRBD1. Germline assignment: CDR1 SGHTA and CDR2 FQGNSA. Losses at the gene ends were 5 bases for V and 0 bases for J; bases not matched to a gene: 6. The CDR3 covers 15 residues. CDR3 protein: CASSPRTGMNTEAFF. The CDR3 coding sequence is TGTGCCAGCAGCCCCCGGACAGGAATGAACACTGAAGCTTTCTTT.

The V and J genes are TRBV27 and TRBJ2-7; D perhaps matches TRBD1 (5 bases). Germline-derived CDR1 and CDR2 are MNHEY and SMNVEV (reference sequence). The ends were cut back, 4 bases at V and 4 bases at J, with 17 bases in the middle. The CDR3 totals 15 residues. The CDR3 loop reads CASSSTRGGAYEQYF. As DNA, the CDR3 is TGTGCCAGCAGTTCCACAAGGGGTGGTGCATACGAGCAGTACTTC.

The chain recombines TRBV10-3 with TRBJ2-7; 9 bases match TRBD1. Germline lookup yields CDR1 ENHRY and CDR2 SYGVKD. There are 15 residues in the CDR3. J was trimmed by 5 bases and V by 0 bases; bases with no gene match: 5. CDR3 protein: CAISESGTGKNEQYF. As DNA, the CDR3 is TGTGCCATCAGTGAGTCAGGGACAGGGAAGAACGAGCAGTACTTC.

The chain recombines TRBV19 with TRBJ1-5; unclear D gene. Trimming shortened V by 2 bases and J by 2 bases, and 13 bases separated the two germline ends. Per germline, CDR1 LNHDA and CDR2 SQIVND (reference sequence). This CDR3 region has 16 residues. The CDR3 region has the DNA TGTGCCAGTAGTATAATGGTGGGAAAGGGCAATCAGCCCCAGCATTTT. Encoded protein: CASSIMVGKGNQPQHF. Variable domain in full (rest from reference TRBV19 and TRBJ1-5): DGGITQSPKYLFRKEGQNVTLSCEQNLNHDAMYWYRQDPGQGLRLIYYSQIVNDFQKGDIAEGYSVSREKKESFPLTVTSAQKNPTAFYLCASSIMVGKGNQPQHFGDGTRLSIL.

The chain combines TRBV6-1 with TRBJ2-7; 7 nucleotides align to TRBD2. The length of the CDR3 is 14 residues. The V and J ends lost 2 bases and 4 bases, in that order; junction bases with no gene match: 5. Looked up from germline, CDR1 is MNHNS and CDR2 is SASEGT. CDR3 sequence reads: CASSEPSGAYEQYF. In nucleotides, the CDR3 is TGTGCCAGCAGTGAACCTAGCGGAGCATACGAGCAGTACTTC.

CDR3 nucleotides: TGTGCCAGCAGCCCGACAGGGAACAATCAGCCCCAGCATTTT. Its protein product is CASSPTGNNQPQHF. V and J are TRBV7-3 and TRBJ1-5; 7 bases are a match to TRBD1. CDR1 is SGHTA, CDR2 FQGTGA, per germline. J was trimmed by 3 bases and V by 5 bases; bases with no gene match: 4. The CDR3 loop spans 14 amino acids.